This TCR beta chain was identified in a study of blood T cells in healthy people across ages. Germline V gene data show CDR1 as SGHTA and CDR2 as FQGNSA. V dropped 5 bases and J dropped 4; count of bases not matched to a gene: 8. CDR3 length: 16 amino acids. At least ten counts were recorded for this clonotype. The antigen remains undetermined. General study results and limits: Significant beta diversity loss was already apparent by age roughly 43, declining roughly linearly.

All donors came from Russia, were Caucasian and healthy, and spanned ages about 6 to 100. With a J-beta primer mix and a sample-barcoded 5' primer, a second PCR ran roughly 6 to 12 cycles. Tags on each cDNA molecule came from a template-switch adaptor with 12 random nucleotides. TCRdb used MiXCR to reprocess the 5' RACE reads, holding one entry per CDR3 protein. The sample contains approximately 680,000 distinct CDR3 sequences, around 32% of which appear only once. Specimen: blood. The origin of this receptor is a woman older than 75 in good health. This chain joins TRBV7-2 and TRBJ2-5; TRBD1 matches 12 bases. CDR3 sequence reads: CASSEVGTGGRETQYF. In DNA, the CDR3 is TGTGCCAGCAGCGAAGTCGGGACAGGGGGCAGAGAGACCCAGTACTTC.